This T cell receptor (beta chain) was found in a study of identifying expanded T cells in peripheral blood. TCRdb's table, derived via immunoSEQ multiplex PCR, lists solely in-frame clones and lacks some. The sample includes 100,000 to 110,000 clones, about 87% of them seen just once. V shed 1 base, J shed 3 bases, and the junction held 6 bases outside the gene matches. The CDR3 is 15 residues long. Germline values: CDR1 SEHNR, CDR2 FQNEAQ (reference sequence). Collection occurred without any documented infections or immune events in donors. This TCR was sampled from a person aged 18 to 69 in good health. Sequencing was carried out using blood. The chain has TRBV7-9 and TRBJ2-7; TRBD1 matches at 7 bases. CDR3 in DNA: TGTGCCAGCAGCTTAGTGAAGGGACAGTACTACGAGCAGTACTTC. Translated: CASSLVKGQYYEQYF.